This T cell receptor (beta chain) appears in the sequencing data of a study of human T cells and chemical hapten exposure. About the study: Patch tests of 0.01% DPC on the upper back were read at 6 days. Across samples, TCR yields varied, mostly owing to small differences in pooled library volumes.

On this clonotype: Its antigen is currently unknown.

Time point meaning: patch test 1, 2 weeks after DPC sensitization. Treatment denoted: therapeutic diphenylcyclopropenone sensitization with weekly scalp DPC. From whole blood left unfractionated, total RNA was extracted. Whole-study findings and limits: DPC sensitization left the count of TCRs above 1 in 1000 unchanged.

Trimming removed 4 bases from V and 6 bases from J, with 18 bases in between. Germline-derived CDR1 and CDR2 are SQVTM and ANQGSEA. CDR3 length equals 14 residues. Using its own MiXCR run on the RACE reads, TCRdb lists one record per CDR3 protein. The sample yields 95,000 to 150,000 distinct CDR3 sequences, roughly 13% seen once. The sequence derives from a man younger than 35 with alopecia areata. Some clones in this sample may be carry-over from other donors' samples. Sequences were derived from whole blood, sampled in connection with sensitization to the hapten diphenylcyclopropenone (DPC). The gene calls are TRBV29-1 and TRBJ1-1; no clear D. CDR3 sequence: CSVGTGRFGAEAFF. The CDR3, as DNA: TGCAGCGTTGGGACCGGGCGGTTTGGGGCTGAAGCTTTCTTT.